The text below deals with one T cell receptor (beta chain). This sample is drawn from a study of blood T cell repertoires in COVID-19. Study-level information: Acute and convalescent COVID-19 samples came from the United States, Italy and Spain.

Data came from immunoSEQ multiplex PCR; TCRdb stores just in-frame clones and leaves some out. The sample lists 200,000 to 250,000 clones; nearly 90% were seen once. The germline V and J ends were trimmed by 0 bases and 8 bases, with 13 bases remaining between them. The CDR3 extends over 15 amino acids. Germline V gives CDR1 SEHNR, CDR2 FQNEAQ (reference sequence). All recovered Cohort 3 donors got two negative PCRs, got clearance, or saw symptom resolution. The chain links TRBV7-9 to TRBJ1-4; D unresolved. The sample taken for sequencing was PBMCs or T cells enriched from blood (not recorded which). The sequence came from a man aged 25-45 years who had recovered from COVID-19. CDR3 coding DNA: TGTGCCAGCAGCTTAGCGCTCCAGACGGGGGAAAAACTGTTTTTT. Translated, it gives CASSLALQTGEKLFF.